Given below is one T cell receptor (beta chain) in context. The record originates from a study of blood T cell repertoires in COVID-19. Study overall: PBMCs, B-cell-depleted T cells, or T cells provided the cDNA or gDNA that made up the material.

Participants were placed into cohorts based on the clinical history they reported. Profiling relied on immunoSEQ multiplex PCR, and the TCRdb table lists in-frame clones only, not all of them. The repertoire consists of roughly 200,000 clones, with about 84% occurring once and the leading ten covering 5.6%. From germline, CDR1 is MDHEN and CDR2 SYDVKM. This CDR3 contains 15 residues. Trimming took 8 bases from V and 3 from J, leaving 14 bases between them. The chain joins TRBV28 to TRBJ1-6, with D unclear. The sequenced sample was PBMCs or T cells enriched from blood (not recorded which). The clonotype was recovered from a man aged 35 to 55 with acute COVID-19. Here the CDR3 reads CASLPRVRYNSPLHF. The DNA for the CDR3 is TGTGCCAGCCTCCCTCGAGTTCGCTATAATTCACCCCTCCACTTT.